The next 9 T cell receptor beta chains were all read from a single sample in a study of blood T cell repertoires in COVID-19. Generated by immunoSEQ multiplex PCR, the TCRdb table keeps only in-frame clones and is missing some. The data contain 150,000 to 250,000 clones, approximately 82% of them singletons. The specimen was peripheral blood. These receptors all come from a human donor with acute or convalescent COVID-19. The donor label of this sample is uncertain.

The V and J genes are TRBV7-9 and TRBJ2-7; D not certain. V lost 0 bases and J 0 bases, leaving 6 bases between the germline ends. The germline V gene has CDR1 SEHNR and CDR2 FQNEAQ (reference sequence). The CDR3 runs 14 residues. The CDR3 DNA follows: TGTGCCAGCAGCTTAGCGGCTAGCTCCTACGAGCAGTACTTC. Its protein is CASSLAASSYEQYF.

The chain uses TRBV18 and TRBJ1-6; D gene ambiguous. This CDR3 comprises 14 residues. The germline V gene has CDR1 KGHSH and CDR2 LQKENI. The ends were cut back, 1 base at V and 7 bases at J, with 8 bases in the middle. The CDR3 DNA is TGTGCCAGCTCACCACGAACAGACAATTCACCCCTCCACTTT. Its translation is CASSPRTDNSPLHF.

This chain joins TRBV27 and TRBJ2-3; D ambiguous. Germline values: CDR1 MNHEY, CDR2 SMNVEV (reference sequence). V lost 6 bases to trimming and J lost 0 bases, with 13 bases between them. The CDR3 runs 15 residues. The CDR3 DNA sequence: TGTGCCAGCAGGTTACAAGCGCCTAGCACAGATACGCAGTATTTT. This sequence encodes CASRLQAPSTDTQYF.

The chain uses TRBV5-4 and TRBJ1-1; possible D gene TRBD1, 6 bases. Trimming left V 4 bases short and J 2 bases short, with 12 bases between. CDR1 and CDR2 (germline): SGHNT, YYREEE (reference sequence). The CDR3 extends over 14 amino acids. The CDR3 DNA reads as TGTGCCAGCAGCCCTCGGGGGGGCAACACTGAAGCTTTCTTT. It codes for CASSPRGGNTEAFF.

The V gene is TRBV7-9, the J gene TRBJ1-2; a possible D gene is TRBD1 (5 bases). The CDR3 has 12 residues. Trimming took 5 bases from V and 8 from J, leaving 12 bases between them. The germline V gene has CDR1 SEHNR and CDR2 FQNEAQ (reference sequence). CDR3 DNA sequence: TGTGCCAGCAGCGGGGGACTTATGGGCTACACCTTC. The encoded protein is CASSGGLMGYTF. The entire variable domain, with the rest obtained from reference TRBV7-9 and TRBJ1-2, is as follows: DTGVSQNPRHKITKRGQNVTFRCDPISEHNRLYWYRQTLGQGPEFLTYFQNEAQLEKSRLLSDRFSAERPKGSFSTLEIQRTEQGDSAMYLCASSGGLMGYTFGSGTRLTVV.

The V call is TRBV21-1, the J call TRBJ2-7; the D segment call TRBD1 is taken from the table without a DNA check. TRBV21-1 has pseudogene status. The CDR3 contains 15 residues. CDR3 bases: TGTGCCAGCAGCAAGCCTGGGACAGGGCAATACGAGCAGTACTTC. Its protein is CASSKPGTGQYEQYF.

The chain couples TRBV2 to TRBJ1-5; no definite D call. CDR1 is SNHLY, CDR2 FYNNEI, per germline. V dropped 4 bases and J dropped 1 base, with 11 bases sitting between them. The CDR3 has 15 amino acids. CDR3 coding DNA: TGTGCCAGCAGTGTCTCCCTGGGCAGCAATCAGCCCCAGCATTTT. It codes for CASSVSLGSNQPQHF.

The chain has TRBV6-5 and TRBJ2-7, with D possibly TRBD2 on 5 matching bases. The V gene lost 3 bases and the J gene lost 2 bases, with 11 bases spanning the gap. There are 14 residues in the CDR3. Per the germline V gene, CDR1 is MNHEY and CDR2 is SVGAGI. The CDR3 sequence: CASSYGGLTYEQYF. CDR3 nucleotide sequence: TGTGCCAGCAGTTATGGAGGACTGACCTACGAGCAGTACTTC.

V usage is TRBV18 and J usage is TRBJ1-1; tentative D call: TRBD1 (6 bases). Trimming removed 0 bases at V and 4 bases at J, with 18 bases between. The CDR3 totals 17 residues. From germline, CDR1 is KGHSH and CDR2 LQKENI. CDR3: CASSPPSFRQDGTEAFF. The DNA of the CDR3 is TGTGCCAGCTCACCACCGTCTTTTAGACAGGATGGCACTGAAGCTTTCTTT.